The 17 T cell receptor beta chains below come from one sample, sequenced in a study of spatial heterogeneity in lung cancer. Time point reported: sample taken at primary tumor resection. MiXCR was run by TCRdb on the 5' RACE reads, yielding one entry per CDR3 protein. The sample has a few thousand distinct CDR3 sequences, approximately 6.6% seen once. Study-wide results and caveats: For expanded intratumoral alpha and beta TCRs, counts tracked tumor mutation counts.

These TCRs' antigens remain unknown. This specimen was lung tumor tissue, taken at surgery. The receptors were gathered from a male donor with early-stage non-small cell lung cancer.

The sample holds many counts of this clonotype. This beta chain came through as a stray read in a library set up for alpha chains, and its size says little. The J gene is TRBJ1-4, the V gene TRBV12-3 or TRBV12-4; the D gene is possibly TRBD1 (5 bases). CDR3 size: 14 residues. V was trimmed by 5 bases and J by 6 bases, leaving 13 bases between them. The CDR3, as DNA: TGTGCCAGCAGTACGACAGACTTTCATGAAAAACTGTTTTTT. Translation gives CASSTTDFHEKLFF.

This clonotype is termed large. As an off-target read in a library built for alpha chains, this beta chain has a frequency of little significance. This rearrangement joins TRBV4-3 to TRBJ2-1; 11 nucleotides align to TRBD2. Trimming cost V 4 bases and J 5 bases; bases outside gene matches: 4. Germline V gene lookup returns CDR1 LGHNA and CDR2 YSLEER. The CDR3 covers 15 residues. As DNA, the CDR3 is TGCGCCAGCAGCCCGGGGACTAGCGGTCACAATGAGCAGTTCTTC. It specifies CASSPGTSGHNEQFF.

Many counts were recorded for this clonotype. This beta chain is an unintended read in a library built for alpha chains; its size means little. The chain joins TRBV6-5 to TRBJ1-2; 11 positions agree with TRBD1. The CDR3 has 16 residues. Germline CDR1 MNHEY, CDR2 SVGAGI. Unmatched junction bases numbered 8, after V lost 4 bases and J lost 4 bases. The chain's CDR3 is CASSSGTGGIIYGYTF. The CDR3 DNA reads as TGTGCCAGCAGTTCCGGGACAGGGGGAATTATCTATGGCTACACCTTC.

This clonotype is deemed medium-sized (0.01 to 0.1%). With the library built for alpha chains, this beta chain is off target and its frequency is not meaningful. The V call is TRBV29-1, the J call TRBJ2-5; 8 bases align to TRBD1. The CDR3 contains 16 residues. The V segment lost 0 bases and the J segment 4 bases; nucleotides outside the gene matches: 10. Germline V gene lookup returns CDR1 SQVTM and CDR2 ANQGSEA. The CDR3 nucleotides read TGCAGCGTTGAAGATGTTTCAGGGGGCTTTCGAGAGACCCAGTACTTC. It codes for CSVEDVSGGFRETQYF.

In its sample, this clonotype ranks as medium-sized (0.01 to 0.1%). Because this beta chain is a stray read in a library intended to capture alpha chains, its abundance should not be given much weight. V and J are TRBV7-9 and TRBJ1-5; TRBD1 aligns across 7 bases. The CDR3 contains 11 residues. Germline V gene lookup returns CDR1 SEHNR and CDR2 FQNEAQ (reference sequence). V lost 4 bases and J lost 12; bases outside the gene matches: 3. The CDR3 region is CASSYGQVQHF. The CDR3 coding sequence is TGTGCCAGCAGCTACGGACAGGTCCAGCATTTT. The whole variable domain, remainder taken from reference TRBV7-9 and TRBJ1-5, is DTGVSQNPRHKITKRGQNVTFRCDPISEHNRLYWYRQTLGQGPEFLTYFQNEAQLEKSRLLSDRFSAERPKGSFSTLEIQRTEQGDSAMYLCASSYGQVQHFGDGTRLSIL.

This clonotype is deemed medium-sized (0.01 to 0.1%). Little can be read into the size of this beta chain, an off-target read in a library designed for alpha chains. This chain joins TRBV7-8 and TRBJ2-1; 11 nucleotides agree with TRBD2. This CDR3 contains 15 residues. V lost 5 bases and J lost 7; bases outside the gene matches: 7. Germline V CDR1 and CDR2: SGHVS, FQNEAQ. This CDR3 reads CASSAFSGGGNEQFF. In nucleotides, the CDR3 is TGTGCCAGCAGCGCGTTTAGCGGGGGGGGTAATGAGCAGTTCTTC.

By proportion, this clonotype is medium-sized. Found in a library prepared for alpha chains, this beta chain is an off-target read, and its abundance has little meaning. This rearrangement joins TRBV11-2 to TRBJ2-1; 15 bases match TRBD2. V was pared by 5 bases and J by 6 bases, with 2 bases of the junction left unmatched. Per the germline V gene, CDR1 is SGHAT and CDR2 is FQNNGV. The CDR3 is 15 amino acids. The CDR3 reads CASSPGLAGGNEQFF. CDR3 nucleotides: TGTGCCAGCAGCCCGGGACTAGCGGGAGGCAATGAGCAGTTCTTC.

This clonotype is labeled as medium-sized. Little can be read into the size of this beta chain, an off-target read in a library designed for alpha chains. This rearrangement joins TRBV7-2 to TRBJ2-2; no clear D gene. This CDR3 region has 13 residues. V lost 5 bases and J lost 7, with 11 bases in between. Germline CDR1 and CDR2: SGHTA and FQGNSA. The CDR3 reads CASSTLRSGELFF. The CDR3 region has the DNA TGTGCCAGCAGCACGTTACGGAGCGGGGAGCTGTTTTTT.

This clonotype ranks as medium-sized. A library made for alpha chains picked up this beta chain off target, so its size means little. V gene TRBV7-8 combines with J gene TRBJ2-1; D is perhaps TRBD2 (6 bases). CDR3 size: 16 residues. V lost 5 bases, J lost 5 bases, and 19 bases lay in between. Germline CDR1 and CDR2: SGHVS and FQNEAQ. The CDR3 spells CASSAPRDLANNEQFF. DNA for the CDR3: TGTGCCAGCAGCGCACCCCGGGACTTAGCAAACAATGAGCAGTTCTTC.

This clonotype was picked up many times. In a library made to pick up alpha chains, this beta chain is a stray read with a size that means little. The chain carries TRBV20-1 and TRBJ2-3, with TRBD2 matching over 10 bases. CDR1 is DFQATT and CDR2 is SNEGSKA in the germline V gene (reference sequence). V trimming: 0 bases; J trimming: 10 bases; junction bases outside the gene matches: 10. The CDR3 length is 15 residues. DNA for the CDR3: TGCAGTGCTAGAGAAGGGGCTAGCGGGAGTTCGTCGCAGTATTTT. It is translated as CSAREGASGSSSQYF.

This clonotype qualifies as medium-sized (0.01 to 0.1%). The size of this beta chain means little, since it is a stray read in a library made for alpha chains. V is TRBV5-4 and J is TRBJ2-3; 8 bases map to TRBD2. The CDR3 covers 16 residues. The V gene's germline CDR1 is SGHNT and CDR2 YYREEE (reference sequence). Germline trimming cut 0 bases from V and 3 bases from J; bases unmatched to any gene: 6. The CDR3 protein is CASSLGRGEATDTQYF. CDR3 nucleotides: TGTGCCAGCAGCTTGGGGCGGGGGGAGGCGACAGATACGCAGTATTTT. Looking up the rest from reference TRBV5-4 and TRBJ2-3 gives the full variable domain: ETGVTQSPTHLIKTRGQQVTLRCSSQSGHNTVSWYQQALGQGPQFIFQYYREEENGRGNFPPRFSGLQFPNYSSELNVNALELDDSALYLCASSLGRGEATDTQYFGPGTRLTVL.

There are many counts of this clonotype. Because the library targeted alpha chains, this beta chain is an off-target read whose size means little. The chain carries TRBV3-1 and TRBJ2-2; 10 nucleotides match TRBD2. Trimming cost V 0 bases and J 4 bases; bases outside gene matches: 8. Germline CDR1 and CDR2: LGHDT and YNNKEL (reference sequence). This CDR3 is 18 amino acids long. This chain's CDR3 is CASSQDALAGAGTGELFF. The DNA of the CDR3 is TGTGCCAGCAGCCAAGACGCGCTAGCGGGAGCGGGCACCGGGGAGCTGTTTTTT.

This clonotype rates as medium-sized. This beta chain slipped into a library made for alpha chains as a stray read, so its size is not meaningful. This sequence joins TRBV7-9 and TRBJ2-2, with 9 bases aligning to TRBD1. Germline trimming cut 5 bases from V and 5 bases from J; bases unmatched to any gene: 21. The CDR3 runs to 20 residues. From germline, CDR1 is SEHNR and CDR2 FQNEAQ (reference sequence). CDR3 sequence: CASSTNKPGQGKSWTGELFF. DNA of the CDR3: TGTGCCAGCAGCACTAATAAGCCGGGACAGGGTAAAAGTTGGACCGGGGAGCTGTTTTTT. Using reference TRBV7-9 and TRBJ2-2 for the parts outside the CDR3, the full variable domain is DTGVSQNPRHKITKRGQNVTFRCDPISEHNRLYWYRQTLGQGPEFLTYFQNEAQLEKSRLLSDRFSAERPKGSFSTLEIQRTEQGDSAMYLCASSTNKPGQGKSWTGELFFGEGSRLTVL.

Relative to its sample, this clonotype is medium-sized. In a library made to pick up alpha chains, this beta chain is a stray read with a size that means little. This chain links TRBV11-3 with TRBJ2-2; tentatively, D is TRBD1 (6 bases). The germline CDR1 and CDR2 sequences are SGHNT and YENEEA. V dropped 4 bases and J dropped 7 bases, with 16 bases sitting between them. CDR3 length: 15 residues. As DNA, the CDR3 is TGTGCCAGCAGCTCGCCCTACCTAGGGGGCGGGGAGCTGTTTTTT. Translated: CASSSPYLGGGELFF.

This clonotype is termed medium-sized. The library was prepared for alpha chains; this beta chain is a stray read, so its frequency means little. The chain combines TRBV6-2 or TRBV6-3 with TRBJ2-7; 11 bases are shared with TRBD2. The CDR3 has 15 amino acids. The J segment lost 2 bases and the V segment lost 6 bases, leaving 6 bases of the junction unmatched. Germline V gene lookup returns CDR1 MNHEY and CDR2 SVGEGT. CDR3 DNA sequence: TGTGCCAGCAGGGACGCTAGCGGGGGGACCTACGAGCAGTACTTC. Its translation: CASRDASGGTYEQYF.

There are many counts of this clonotype. At one of its ends the junction is not consistent with the germline gene, which may arise from a read error. This beta chain is an unintended read in a library built for alpha chains; its size means little. The chain combines TRBV7-9 with TRBJ2-1, with 7 bases aligning to TRBD1. Germline V CDR1 and CDR2: SEHNR, FQNEAQ (reference sequence). CDR3 length equals 15 residues. Here the CDR3 DNA reads TGTGCCAGCAGCCCGACAAACCCCATAGGGAACAGGGGAGTCTTC. This encodes CASSPTNPIGNRGVF. Full variable domain (rest looked up from reference TRBV7-9 and TRBJ2-1): DTGVSQNPRHKITKRGQNVTFRCDPISEHNRLYWYRQTLGQGPEFLTYFQNEAQLEKSRLLSDRFSAERPKGSFSTLEIQRTEQGDSAMYLCASSPTNPIGNRGVFGPGTRLTVL.

Judged by abundance, this clonotype is medium-sized. As an off-target read in a library built for alpha chains, this beta chain has a frequency of little significance. The gene calls are TRBV29-1 and TRBJ1-5, with TRBD1 identical over 10 bases. This CDR3 has 14 amino acids. Germline-derived CDR1 and CDR2 are SQVTM and ANQGSEA. With V trimmed by 6 bases and J by 5 bases, 7 bases remained unmatched. Here the CDR3 DNA reads TGCAGCGTCCGCGGGACAGGGGTCCATCAGCCCCAGCATTTT. Its protein is CSVRGTGVHQPQHF.